The T cell receptor beta chain described here comes from a study of identical twins' blood T cells. MiXCR was run by TCRdb on the 5' RACE reads, yielding one entry per CDR3 protein. The sample lists approximately 1,300 distinct CDR3 sequences; roughly 71% were seen once. This clonotype originated in a woman aged 18-55 years in good health. The sample consisted of PBMCs.

The CDR3 DNA reads TGTGCCAGCAGTTACGGATTTGCCGGGACAGGGTGTAAGGTGAGCAATCAGCCCCAGCATTTT. This sequence encodes CASSYGFAGTGCKVSNQPQHF. This rearrangement joins TRBV6-5 to TRBJ1-5, with 9 positions matching TRBD1. This CDR3 has 21 residues. CDR1 MNHEY and CDR2 SVGAGI come from the germline V gene. Trimming took 2 bases from V and 1 from J; bases not matched to a gene: 18.